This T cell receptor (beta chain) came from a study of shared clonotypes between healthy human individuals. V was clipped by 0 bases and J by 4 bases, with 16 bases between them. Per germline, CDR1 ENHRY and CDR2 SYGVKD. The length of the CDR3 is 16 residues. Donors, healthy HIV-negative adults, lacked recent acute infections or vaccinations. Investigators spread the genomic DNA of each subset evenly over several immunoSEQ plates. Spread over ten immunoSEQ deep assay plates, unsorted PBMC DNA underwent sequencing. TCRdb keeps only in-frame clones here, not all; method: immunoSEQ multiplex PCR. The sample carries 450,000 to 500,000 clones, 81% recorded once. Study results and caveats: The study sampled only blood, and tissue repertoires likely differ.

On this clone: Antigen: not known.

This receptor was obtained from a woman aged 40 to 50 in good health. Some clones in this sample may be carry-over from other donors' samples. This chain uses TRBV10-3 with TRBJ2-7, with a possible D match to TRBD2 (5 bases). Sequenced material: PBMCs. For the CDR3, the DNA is TGTGCCATCAGTGAGTCGTTCAGTGGGAGCCAATACGAGCAGTACTTC. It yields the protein CAISESFSGSQYEQYF.